One sample yielded the 6 T cell receptor beta chains listed below, sequenced in a study of breast tumors, draining lymph nodes, adjacent tissues. Samples came from axillary lymph nodes draining the breast cancer. Using its own MiXCR run on the multiplex PCR reads, TCRdb lists one record per CDR3 protein. There are roughly 260,000 distinct CDR3 sequences in the sample; 30% to 35% occur only once, and 0.85% to 1.2% lies in the top ten. Specimen: axillary lymph node tissue. The receptors derive from a female donor with breast cancer. Some clones in this sample may be carry-over from other donors' samples.

In this sample, this clonotype turned up many times. The chain links TRBV20-1 to TRBJ2-2; D unresolved. The CDR3 loop spans 14 amino acids. The germline gives CDR1 DFQATT, CDR2 SNEGSKA (reference sequence). V lost 1 base and J lost 4, with 10 bases in between. The CDR3 coding sequence is TGCAGTGCTAGAGCGCAGAAACCCACCGGGGAGCTGTTTTTT. It is translated as CSARAQKPTGELFF.

This clonotype has only a few counts. The V gene is TRBV6-2 or TRBV6-3, the J gene TRBJ2-3; possible D gene TRBD2, 6 bases. V lost 0 bases to trimming and J lost 5 bases, with 12 bases between them. The CDR3 consists of 15 residues. Germline lookup yields CDR1 MNHEY and CDR2 SVGEGT. CDR3 amino acids: CASSYSGGSVDTQYF. The CDR3 nucleotides are TGTGCCAGCAGTTACTCGGGGGGTAGCGTAGATACGCAGTATTTT.

There are many counts of this clonotype. V is TRBV5-4 and J is TRBJ2-3, with TRBD2 matching 8 bases. Germline CDR1 reads SGHNT; CDR2 reads YYREEE (reference sequence). J lost 0 bases, V lost 4 bases, and 7 bases had no gene match. CDR3 size: 16 residues. The CDR3 protein is CASSRKREPSTDTQYF. For the CDR3, the DNA is TGTGCCAGCAGCCGAAAGCGGGAGCCTAGCACAGATACGCAGTATTTT. Full variable domain (outside the CDR3, taken from reference TRBV5-4 and TRBJ2-3): ETGVTQSPTHLIKTRGQQVTLRCSSQSGHNTVSWYQQALGQGPQFIFQYYREEENGRGNFPPRFSGLQFPNYSSELNVNALELDDSALYLCASSRKREPSTDTQYFGPGTRLTVL.

This clonotype was seen a handful of times. A much larger clone lies one base from this, so it may be a read error. The rearrangement links TRBV19 to TRBJ1-5, with 8 positions matching TRBD1. The germline V gene has CDR1 LNHDA and CDR2 SQIVND (reference sequence). The CDR3 extends over 15 amino acids. Here the CDR3 DNA reads TGTGCCTGTAGTGCGACAGGGGTTAATAATCAGCCCCAGCATTTT. Translated: CACSATGVNNQPQHF.

This clonotype was seen at least ten times. The rearrangement joins TRBV30 to TRBJ2-1; D may be TRBD1 (7 bases). V was trimmed by 4 bases and J by 6 bases, leaving 16 bases between them. The CDR3 is 14 amino acids. Germline values: CDR1 GTSNPN, CDR2 SVGIG (reference sequence). CDR3 DNA sequence: TGTGCCTGGACCCCGACTAGGACAGGCAATGAGCAGTTCTTC. As protein: CAWTPTRTGNEQFF.

Comment on this clonotype: Its ends do not fully match the called genes, so a read error is possible. The rearrangement joins TRBV9 to TRBJ2-1; D may be TRBD2 (7 bases). The CDR3 is made up of 14 amino acids. The germline gives CDR1 SGDLS, CDR2 YYNGEE. CDR3: CASRVGGRAYEQFF. CDR3 bases: TGTGCCAGCAGAGTAGGGGGGAGGGCCTATGAGCAGTTCTTC.